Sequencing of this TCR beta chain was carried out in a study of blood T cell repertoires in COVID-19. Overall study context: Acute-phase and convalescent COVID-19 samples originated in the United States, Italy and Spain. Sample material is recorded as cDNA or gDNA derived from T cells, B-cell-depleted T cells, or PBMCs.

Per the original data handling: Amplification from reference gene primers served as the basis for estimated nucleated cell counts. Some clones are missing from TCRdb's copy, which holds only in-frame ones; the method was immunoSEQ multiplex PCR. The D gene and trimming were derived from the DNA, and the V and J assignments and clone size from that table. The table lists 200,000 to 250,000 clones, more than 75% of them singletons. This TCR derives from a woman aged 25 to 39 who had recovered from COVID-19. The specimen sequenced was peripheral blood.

This chain's CDR3 is CASGQGYYEQYF. The CDR3 bases are TGTGCCAGCGGGCAGGGGTACTACGAGCAGTACTTC. This chain connects TRBV27 to TRBJ2-7, with D possibly being TRBD1 (6 bases). The CDR3 sequence is 12 residues long. CDR1 is MNHEY, CDR2 SMNVEV, per germline (reference sequence). Trimming cost V 8 bases and J 3 bases, with 11 bases left between them.